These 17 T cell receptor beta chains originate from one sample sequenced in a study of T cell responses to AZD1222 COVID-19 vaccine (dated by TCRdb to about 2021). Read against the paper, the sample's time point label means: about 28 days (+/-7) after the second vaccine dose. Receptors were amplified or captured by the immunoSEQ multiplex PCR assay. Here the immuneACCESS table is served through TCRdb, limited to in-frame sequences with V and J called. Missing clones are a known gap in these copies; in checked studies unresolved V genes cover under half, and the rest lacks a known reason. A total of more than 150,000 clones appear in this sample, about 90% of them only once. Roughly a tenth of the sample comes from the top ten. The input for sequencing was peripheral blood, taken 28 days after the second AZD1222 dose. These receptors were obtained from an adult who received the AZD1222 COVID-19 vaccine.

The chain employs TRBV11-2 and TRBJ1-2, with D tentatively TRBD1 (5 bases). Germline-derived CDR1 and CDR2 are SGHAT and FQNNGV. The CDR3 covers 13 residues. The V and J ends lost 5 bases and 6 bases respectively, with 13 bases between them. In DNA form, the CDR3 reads TGTGCCAGCAGCCCCGGGGGTTGGGATGGCTACACCTTC. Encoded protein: CASSPGGWDGYTF.

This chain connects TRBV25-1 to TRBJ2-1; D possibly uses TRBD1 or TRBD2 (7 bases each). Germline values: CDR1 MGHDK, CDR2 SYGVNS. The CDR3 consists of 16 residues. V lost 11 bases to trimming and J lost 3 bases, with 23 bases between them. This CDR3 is CARQGGGTLIYNEQFF. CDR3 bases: TGTGCCCGCCAGGGAGGGGGCACCCTGATCTACAATGAGCAGTTCTTC.

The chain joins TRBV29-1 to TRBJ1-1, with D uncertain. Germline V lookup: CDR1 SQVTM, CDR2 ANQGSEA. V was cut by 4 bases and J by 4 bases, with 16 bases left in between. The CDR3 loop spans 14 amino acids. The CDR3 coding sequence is TGCAGCGTTGGGTTTCGGGGAATGGGCACTGAAGCTTTCTTT. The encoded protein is CSVGFRGMGTEAFF. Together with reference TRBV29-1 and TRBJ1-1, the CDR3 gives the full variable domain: SAVISQKPSRDICQRGTSLTIQCQVDSQVTMMFWYRQQPGQSLTLIATANQGSEATYESGFVIDKFPISRPNLTFSTLTVSNMSPEDSSIYLCSVGFRGMGTEAFFGQGTRLTVV.

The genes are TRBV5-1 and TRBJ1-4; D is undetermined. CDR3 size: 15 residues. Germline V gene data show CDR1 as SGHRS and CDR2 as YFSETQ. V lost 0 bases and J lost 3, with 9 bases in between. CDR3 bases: TGCGCCAGCAGCTTGGCTCAGCCCCCTAATGAAAAACTGTTTTTT. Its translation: CASSLAQPPNEKLFF.

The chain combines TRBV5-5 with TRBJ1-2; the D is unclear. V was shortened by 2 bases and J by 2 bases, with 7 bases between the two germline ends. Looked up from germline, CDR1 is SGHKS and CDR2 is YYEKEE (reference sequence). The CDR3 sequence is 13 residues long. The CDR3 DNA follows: TGTGCCAGCAGCTTCTCACAGAACTATGGCTACACCTTC. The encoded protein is CASSFSQNYGYTF.

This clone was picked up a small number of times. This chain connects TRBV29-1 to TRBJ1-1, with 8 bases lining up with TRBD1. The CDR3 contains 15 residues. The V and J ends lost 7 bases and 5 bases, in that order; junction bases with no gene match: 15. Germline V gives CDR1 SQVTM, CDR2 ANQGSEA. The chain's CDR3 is CSAFPTGAGFTEAFF. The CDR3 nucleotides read TGCAGCGCCTTTCCGACAGGGGCTGGGTTTACTGAAGCTTTCTTT.

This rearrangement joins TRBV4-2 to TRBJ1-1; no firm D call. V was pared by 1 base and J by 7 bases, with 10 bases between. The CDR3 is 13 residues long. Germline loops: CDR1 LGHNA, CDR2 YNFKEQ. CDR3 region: CASSQVGQLEAFF. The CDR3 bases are TGTGCCAGCAGCCAAGTCGGGCAGCTTGAAGCTTTCTTT.

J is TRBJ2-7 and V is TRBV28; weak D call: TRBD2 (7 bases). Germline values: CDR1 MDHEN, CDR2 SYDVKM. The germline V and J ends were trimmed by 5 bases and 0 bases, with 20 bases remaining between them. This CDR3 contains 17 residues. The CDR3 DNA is TGTGCCAGCAGTCGCTGGGGGGCGGGGGAAGACTCCTACGAGCAGTACTTC. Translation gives CASSRWGAGEDSYEQYF. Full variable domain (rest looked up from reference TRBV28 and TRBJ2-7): DVKVTQSSRYLVKRTGEKVFLECVQDMDHENMFWYRQDPGLGLRLIYFSYDVKMKEKGDIPEGYSVSREKKERFSLILESASTNQTSMYLCASSRWGAGEDSYEQYFGPGTRLTVT.

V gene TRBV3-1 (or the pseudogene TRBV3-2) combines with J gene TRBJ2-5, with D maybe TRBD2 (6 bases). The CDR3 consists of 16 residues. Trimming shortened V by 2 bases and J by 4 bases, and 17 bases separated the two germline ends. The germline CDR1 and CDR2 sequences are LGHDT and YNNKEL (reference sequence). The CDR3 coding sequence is TGTGCCAGCAGCCAATTACTTAGCGGAGCGGGAGAGACCCAGTACTTC. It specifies CASSQLLSGAGETQYF.

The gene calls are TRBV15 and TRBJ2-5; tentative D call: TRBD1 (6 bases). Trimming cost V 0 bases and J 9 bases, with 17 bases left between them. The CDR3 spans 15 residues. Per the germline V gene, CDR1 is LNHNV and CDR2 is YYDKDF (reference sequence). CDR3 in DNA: TGTGCCACCAGCAGAGACCGAACGGGACAAAGAGCCCAGTACTTC. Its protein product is CATSRDRTGQRAQYF.

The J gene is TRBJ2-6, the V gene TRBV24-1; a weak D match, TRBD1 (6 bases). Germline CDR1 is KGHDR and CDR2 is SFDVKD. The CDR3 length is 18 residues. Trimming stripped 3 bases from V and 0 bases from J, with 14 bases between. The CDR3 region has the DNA TGTGCCACCAGTGATCCTACAGGGTCTGGCTCTGGGGCCAACGTCCTGACTTTC. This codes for CATSDPTGSGSGANVLTF.

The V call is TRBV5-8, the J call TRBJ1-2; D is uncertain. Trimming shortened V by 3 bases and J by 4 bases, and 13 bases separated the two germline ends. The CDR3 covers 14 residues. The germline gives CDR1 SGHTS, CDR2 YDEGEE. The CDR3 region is CASSSRTGFYGYTF. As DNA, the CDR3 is TGTGCCAGCAGCTCTAGGACGGGATTCTATGGCTACACCTTC.

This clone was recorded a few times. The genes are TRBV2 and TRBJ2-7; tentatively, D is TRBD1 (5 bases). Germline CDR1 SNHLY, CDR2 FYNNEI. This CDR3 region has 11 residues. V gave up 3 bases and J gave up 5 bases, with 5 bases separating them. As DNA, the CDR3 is TGTGCCAGCAGTGACAGGGACGAGCAGTACTTC. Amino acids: CASSDRDEQYF.

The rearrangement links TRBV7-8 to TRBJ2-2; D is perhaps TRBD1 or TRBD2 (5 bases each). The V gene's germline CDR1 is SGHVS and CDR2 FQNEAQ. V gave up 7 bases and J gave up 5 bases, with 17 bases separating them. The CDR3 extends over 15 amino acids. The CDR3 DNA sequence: TGTGCCAGCACCCTGGGACCTTTGGGAACCGGGGAGCTGTTTTTT. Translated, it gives CASTLGPLGTGELFF.

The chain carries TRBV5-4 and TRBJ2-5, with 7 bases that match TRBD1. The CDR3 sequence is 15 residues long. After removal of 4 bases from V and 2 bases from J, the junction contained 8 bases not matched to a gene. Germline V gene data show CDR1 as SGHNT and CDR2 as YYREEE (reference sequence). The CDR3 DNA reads TGTGCCAGCAGCCCGACAGGGTTCTCACAAGAGACCCAGTACTTC. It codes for CASSPTGFSQETQYF. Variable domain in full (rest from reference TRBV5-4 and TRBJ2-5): ETGVTQSPTHLIKTRGQQVTLRCSSQSGHNTVSWYQQALGQGPQFIFQYYREEENGRGNFPPRFSGLQFPNYSSELNVNALELDDSALYLCASSPTGFSQETQYFGPGTRLLVL.

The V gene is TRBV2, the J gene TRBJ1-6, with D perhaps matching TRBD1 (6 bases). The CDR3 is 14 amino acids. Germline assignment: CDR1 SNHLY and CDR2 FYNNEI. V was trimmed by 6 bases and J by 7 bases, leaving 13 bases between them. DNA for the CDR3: TGTGCCAGCAGACCGGGACACGAAAATTCACCCCTCCACTTT. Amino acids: CASRPGHENSPLHF.

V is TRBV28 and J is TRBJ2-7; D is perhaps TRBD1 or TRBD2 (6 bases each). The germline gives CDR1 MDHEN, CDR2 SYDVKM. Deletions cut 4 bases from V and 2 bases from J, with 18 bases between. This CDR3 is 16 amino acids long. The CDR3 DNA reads TGTGCCAGCAGTTCCGTTCGCGGGACACCAACCTACGAGCAGTACTTC. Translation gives CASSSVRGTPTYEQYF.